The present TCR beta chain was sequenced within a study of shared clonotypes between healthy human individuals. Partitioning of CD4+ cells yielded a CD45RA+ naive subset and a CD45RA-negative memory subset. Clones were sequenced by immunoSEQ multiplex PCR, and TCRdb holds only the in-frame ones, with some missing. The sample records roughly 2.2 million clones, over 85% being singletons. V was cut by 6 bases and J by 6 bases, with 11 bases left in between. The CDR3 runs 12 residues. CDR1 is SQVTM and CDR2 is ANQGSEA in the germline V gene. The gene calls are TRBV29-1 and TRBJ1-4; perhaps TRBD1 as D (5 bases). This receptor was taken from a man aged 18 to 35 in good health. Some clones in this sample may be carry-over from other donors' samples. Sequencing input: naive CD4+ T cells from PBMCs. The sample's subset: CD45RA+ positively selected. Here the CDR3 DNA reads TGCAGCGTGGCTCGGGGGGATGAAAAACTGTTTTTT. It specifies CSVARGDEKLFF.